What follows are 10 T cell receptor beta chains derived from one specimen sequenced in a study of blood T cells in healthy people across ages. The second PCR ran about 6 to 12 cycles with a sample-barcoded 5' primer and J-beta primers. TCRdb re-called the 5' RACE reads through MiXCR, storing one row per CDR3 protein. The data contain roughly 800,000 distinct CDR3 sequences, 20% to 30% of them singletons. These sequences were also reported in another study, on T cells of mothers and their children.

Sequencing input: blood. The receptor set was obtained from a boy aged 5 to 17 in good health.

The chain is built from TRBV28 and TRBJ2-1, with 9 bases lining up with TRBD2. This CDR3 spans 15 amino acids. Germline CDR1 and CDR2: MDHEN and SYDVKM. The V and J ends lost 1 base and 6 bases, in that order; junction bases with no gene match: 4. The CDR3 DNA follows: TGTGCCAGCAGTTTATATAGCGGGAGTACCAATGAGCAGTTCTTC. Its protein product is CASSLYSGSTNEQFF.

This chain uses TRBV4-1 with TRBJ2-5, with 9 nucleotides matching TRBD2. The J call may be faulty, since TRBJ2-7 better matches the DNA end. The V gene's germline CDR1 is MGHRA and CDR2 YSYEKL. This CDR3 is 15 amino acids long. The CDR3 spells CASSQVSGSDYEQYF. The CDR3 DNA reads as TGCGCCAGCAGCCAAGTTAGCGGGAGTGATTACGAGCAGTACTTC.

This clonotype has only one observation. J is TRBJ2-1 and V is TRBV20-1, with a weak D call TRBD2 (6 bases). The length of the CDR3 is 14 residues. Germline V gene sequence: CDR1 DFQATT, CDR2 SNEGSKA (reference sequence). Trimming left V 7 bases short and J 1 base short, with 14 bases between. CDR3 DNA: TGCAGTGTGGATAGCGGTAGGTCCTACAATGAGCAGTTCTTC. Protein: CSVDSGRSYNEQFF.

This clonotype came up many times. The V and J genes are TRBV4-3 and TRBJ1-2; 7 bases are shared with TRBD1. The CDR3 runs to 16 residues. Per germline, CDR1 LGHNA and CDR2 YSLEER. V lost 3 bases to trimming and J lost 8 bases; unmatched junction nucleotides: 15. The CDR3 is CASSHDTPDRVDGYTF. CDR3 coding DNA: TGCGCCAGCAGCCACGACACTCCCGACAGGGTGGACGGCTACACCTTC.

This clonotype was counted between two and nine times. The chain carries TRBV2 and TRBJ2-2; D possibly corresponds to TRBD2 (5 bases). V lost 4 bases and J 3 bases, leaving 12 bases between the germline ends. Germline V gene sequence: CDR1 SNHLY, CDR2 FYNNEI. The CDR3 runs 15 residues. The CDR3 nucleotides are TGTGCCAGCAGTGTGGACTCCTTGGACACCGGGGAGCTGTTTTTT. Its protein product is CASSVDSLDTGELFF.

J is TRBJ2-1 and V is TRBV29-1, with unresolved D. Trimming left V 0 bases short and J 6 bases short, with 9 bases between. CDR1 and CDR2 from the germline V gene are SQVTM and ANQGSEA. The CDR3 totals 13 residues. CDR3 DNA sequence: TGCAGCGTTGAAGATCTTGATGGCAATGAGCAGTTCTTC. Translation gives CSVEDLDGNEQFF.

The CDR3: CSARDMIVVTDGYTF. CDR3 sequence (DNA): TGCAGTGCTAGAGATATGATCGTGGTAACGGATGGCTACACCTTC. The chain recombines TRBV20-1 with TRBJ1-2, with D uncertain. Germline CDR1 and CDR2: DFQATT and SNEGSKA (reference sequence). Trimming left V 0 bases short and J 6 bases short, with 17 bases between. The CDR3 extends over 15 amino acids.

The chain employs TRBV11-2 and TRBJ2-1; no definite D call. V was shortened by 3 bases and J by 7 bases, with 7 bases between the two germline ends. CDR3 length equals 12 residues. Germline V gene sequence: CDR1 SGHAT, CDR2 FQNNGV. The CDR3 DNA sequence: TGTGCCAGCAGCTTCAAATTGAATGAGCAGTTCTTC. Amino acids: CASSFKLNEQFF.

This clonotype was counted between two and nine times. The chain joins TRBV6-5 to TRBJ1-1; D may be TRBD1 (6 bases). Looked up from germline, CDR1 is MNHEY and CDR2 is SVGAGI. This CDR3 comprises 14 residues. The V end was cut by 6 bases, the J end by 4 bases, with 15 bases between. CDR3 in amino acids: CASRPHQGPTEAFF. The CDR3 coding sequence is TGTGCCAGCAGACCCCACCAGGGGCCCACTGAAGCTTTCTTT.

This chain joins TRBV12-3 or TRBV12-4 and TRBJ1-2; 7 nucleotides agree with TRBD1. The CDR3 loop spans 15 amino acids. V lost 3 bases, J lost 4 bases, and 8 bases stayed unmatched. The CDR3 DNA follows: TGTGCCAGCAGTTTTTCGTCAGCAGGGGGCTATGGCTACACCTTC. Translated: CASSFSSAGGYGYTF.